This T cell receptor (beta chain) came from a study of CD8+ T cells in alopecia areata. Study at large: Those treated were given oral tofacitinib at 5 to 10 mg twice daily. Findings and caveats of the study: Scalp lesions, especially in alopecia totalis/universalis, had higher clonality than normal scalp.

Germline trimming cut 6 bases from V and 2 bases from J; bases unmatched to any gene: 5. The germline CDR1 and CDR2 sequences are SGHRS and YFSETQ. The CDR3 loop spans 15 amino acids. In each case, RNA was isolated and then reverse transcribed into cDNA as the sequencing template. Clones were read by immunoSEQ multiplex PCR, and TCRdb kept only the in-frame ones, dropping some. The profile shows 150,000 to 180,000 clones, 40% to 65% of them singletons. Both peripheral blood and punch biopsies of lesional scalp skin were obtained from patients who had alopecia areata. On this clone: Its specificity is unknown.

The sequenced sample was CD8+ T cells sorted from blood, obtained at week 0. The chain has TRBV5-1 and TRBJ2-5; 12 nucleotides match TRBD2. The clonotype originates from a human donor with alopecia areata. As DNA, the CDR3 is TGCGCCAGCACTGGACTAGCGGGGCTTCAAGAGACCCAGTACTTC. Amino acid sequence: CASTGLAGLQETQYF.